What follows are 14 T cell receptor beta chains derived from one specimen sequenced in a study of blood T cell repertoires in COVID-19. Repertoires were generated with immunoSEQ multiplex PCR, while TCRdb's copy carries only in-frame clones and drops some. This sample yields tens of thousands of clones, of which about 76% are seen a single time; 25% to 35% belongs to the top ten. Sequences were obtained from peripheral blood. These receptors were obtained from an elderly woman with active or convalescent COVID-19.

The V call is TRBV4-1, the J call TRBJ2-7; 7 nucleotides agree with TRBD2. The V segment lost 0 bases and the J segment 4 bases; nucleotides outside the gene matches: 9. The CDR3 covers 16 residues. Germline CDR1 and CDR2: MGHRA and YSYEKL. The CDR3 spells CASSQDVSGDWYEQYF. CDR3 bases: TGCGCCAGCAGCCAAGATGTAAGCGGGGATTGGTACGAGCAGTACTTC.

The V and J genes are TRBV7-2 and TRBJ2-3; 8 positions agree with TRBD2. Unmatched junction bases numbered 1, after V lost 1 base and J lost 4 bases. CDR1 and CDR2 (germline): SGHTA, FQGNSA. The CDR3 has 14 amino acids. CDR3 loop: CASSLGGGPDTQYF. The CDR3 nucleotides read TGTGCCAGCAGCTTAGGCGGGGGGCCAGATACGCAGTATTTT.

The chain combines TRBV6-5 with TRBJ1-4, with D maybe TRBD1 (6 bases). The CDR3 runs 16 residues. V shed 2 bases and J shed 8 bases, with 18 bases lying between them. Germline CDR1 is MNHEY and CDR2 is SVGAGI. The DNA for the CDR3 is TGTGCCAGCAGTTACCGCGGTGGGGGGGCGCGGGAAAAACTGTTTTTT. Amino acids: CASSYRGGGAREKLFF.

This clone was observed a few times. The chain recombines TRBV11-2 with TRBJ2-7; D possibly corresponds to TRBD1 (6 bases). Germline V CDR1 and CDR2: SGHAT, FQNNGV. The CDR3 is 15 residues long. The V end lost 0 bases, the J end lost 2 bases, and 11 bases lay between the germline ends. CDR3 amino acids: CASSLDQGQTYEQYF. The CDR3 DNA sequence: TGTGCCAGCAGCTTAGATCAAGGACAGACCTACGAGCAGTACTTC.

The chain recombines TRBV6-6 with TRBJ2-4; D call uncertain. V lost 5 bases and J lost 0, with 8 bases in between. The CDR3 runs 14 residues. CDR1 is MNHNY, CDR2 SVGAGI, per germline (reference sequence). The CDR3 DNA reads TGTGCCAGCAGTCCTGAACTAGCCAAAAACATTCAGTACTTC. Translating gives CASSPELAKNIQYF.

This clone has only one observation. The chain employs TRBV7-9 and TRBJ2-5; tentative D call: TRBD2 (5 bases). The length of the CDR3 is 15 residues. V lost 5 bases and J 0 bases, leaving 13 bases between the germline ends. Germline values: CDR1 SEHNR, CDR2 FQNEAQ (reference sequence). The CDR3 DNA sequence: TGTGCCAGCAGCCCTAGGAGGACGGACCAAGAGACCCAGTACTTC. Protein product: CASSPRRTDQETQYF.

This chain joins TRBV6-5 and TRBJ2-7, with 7 bases aligning to TRBD1. This CDR3 is built from 15 residues. The junction had 12 bases not matched to a gene; V was cut back by 4 bases and J by 6 bases. Germline V lookup: CDR1 MNHEY, CDR2 SVGAGI. This CDR3 reads CASSFSPDRAGEQYF. DNA of the CDR3: TGTGCCAGCAGTTTCTCACCCGACAGGGCGGGCGAGCAGTACTTC.

The chain couples TRBV4-3 to TRBJ2-3; the match to TRBD2 covers 8 bases. With V trimmed by 1 base and J by 1 base, 4 bases remained unmatched. The CDR3 is made up of 16 amino acids. The V gene's germline CDR1 is LGHNA and CDR2 YSLEER. The CDR3 here is CASSQGSAGGTDTQYF. The DNA for the CDR3 is TGCGCCAGCAGCCAAGGTTCAGCGGGGGGCACAGATACGCAGTATTTT.

The chain combines TRBV7-2 with TRBJ2-7, with D possibly TRBD1 on 5 matching bases. CDR1 SGHTA and CDR2 FQGNSA come from the germline V gene. This CDR3 contains 13 residues. V lost 3 bases and J 7 bases, leaving 13 bases between the germline ends. Here the CDR3 reads CASSFLGRGEQYF. CDR3 bases: TGTGCCAGCAGCTTCCTAGGAAGGGGAGAGCAGTACTTC.

This chain links TRBV5-1 with TRBJ2-1; possible D gene TRBD1, 7 bases. V lost 6 bases and J 0 bases, leaving 13 bases between the germline ends. This CDR3 is 15 amino acids long. Germline V gives CDR1 SGHRS, CDR2 YFSETQ. In DNA form, the CDR3 reads TGCGCCAGCAAGGAGGGGGCAGGCTCCTACAATGAGCAGTTCTTC. It is translated as CASKEGAGSYNEQFF.

This clone was observed once. The chain employs TRBV25-1 and TRBJ1-1, with D possibly TRBD1 on 6 matching bases. The V and J ends lost 2 bases and 1 base respectively, with 14 bases between them. CDR1 is MGHDK and CDR2 is SYGVNS in the germline V gene. The CDR3 spans 16 residues. CDR3 region: CASSEADDRSNTEAFF. Written as DNA, the CDR3 is TGTGCCAGCAGTGAAGCCGATGACAGGTCGAACACTGAAGCTTTCTTT.

CDR3 sequence reads: CARLRRTAYEQYF. CDR3 in DNA: TGTGCCAGACTTCGGAGGACAGCCTACGAGCAGTACTTC. V gene TRBV7-3 combines with J gene TRBJ2-7, with D maybe TRBD1 (6 bases). The length of the CDR3 is 13 residues. Germline-derived CDR1 and CDR2 are SGHTA and FQGTGA. V was trimmed by 9 bases and J by 2 bases, leaving 14 bases between them.

The chain recombines TRBV5-1 with TRBJ2-1; TRBD2 aligns across 7 bases. Unmatched junction bases numbered 8, after V lost 4 bases and J lost 7 bases. Germline V gene data show CDR1 as SGHRS and CDR2 as YFSETQ. The CDR3 is 14 amino acids. CDR3 amino acids: CASSPGGLVNEQFF. The CDR3 coding sequence is TGCGCCAGCAGCCCGGGGGGACTGGTTAATGAGCAGTTCTTC.

V is TRBV7-9 and J is TRBJ2-3, with D tentatively TRBD1 (5 bases). Trimming shortened V by 2 bases and J by 6 bases, and 21 bases separated the two germline ends. Germline values: CDR1 SEHNR, CDR2 FQNEAQ (reference sequence). There are 17 residues in the CDR3. For the CDR3, the DNA is TGTGCCAGCAGCTTAACGACACAGGTCGCCTTTGGGGATACGCAGTATTTT. Amino acid sequence: CASSLTTQVAFGDTQYF.